This T cell receptor beta chain was captured by sequencing in a study of response to subunit inactivated influenza vaccine. This clonotype was counted only a few times. Its antigen remains unidentified. V was pared by 5 bases and J by 0 bases, with 10 bases between. The CDR3 is 14 residues long. Germline CDR1 is SGHTA and CDR2 is FQGNSA. Whole-study findings and limits: Only a handful of new T cells, the authors suggested, are recruited with each seasonal influenza vaccination.

Via MiXCR, TCRdb re-called the RT-PCR reads, giving one row per CDR3 protein. The sample includes about 650,000 distinct CDR3 sequences, less than 15% seen only once; the top ten take 7.6%. Sequenced material: PBMCs from blood, taken 14 to 15 days before vaccination. The clonotype comes from a man aged 50-59 years who received an inactivated influenza vaccine. The chain joins TRBV7-2 to TRBJ1-2; D is possibly TRBD1 (6 bases). CDR3 sequence (DNA): TGTGCCAGCAGCCACAGGGAATCTAACTATGGCTACACCTTC. Translated, it gives CASSHRESNYGYTF.